The clone carrying this T cell receptor beta chain was found a few times. The antigen remains undetermined. CDR1 is GTSNPN, CDR2 SVGIG, per germline (reference sequence). J lost 2 bases, V lost 3 bases, and 6 bases had no gene match. The CDR3 loop spans 16 amino acids. Amplification by 5'RACE using constant-segment primers produced TCR alpha and TCR beta cDNA libraries that carried sample barcodes and UMIs. TCRdb passed the 5' RACE reads through MiXCR, listing each CDR3 protein once. Here the sample spans fewer than 450,000 distinct CDR3 sequences, about 24% being singletons. The data were obtained in a study of T-cell memory formation after mild COVID-19. As for the study in general: For the most part, TCR clusters were specific to one donor. General observations from the study: A subset of responding clones appeared in pre-infection memory, suggesting cross-reactive memory joined. Most CD4+ clones that shrank were in CM and EM, while CD8+ ones turned up in EMRA.

Sequenced input: PBMCs or a T cell subset sorted from them (not recorded which). The TCR comes from an adult woman who had mild COVID-19 (a few samples of this study predate the infection). Cell type and time point are not known. The chain combines TRBV30 with TRBJ2-3, with 12 positions matching TRBD2. Written as DNA, the CDR3 is TGTGCCTGGAGCACTAGCGGGGGGCCGACCACAGATACGCAGTATTTT. It encodes CAWSTSGGPTTDTQYF.